This T cell receptor (beta chain) appears in the sequencing data of a study of CD8 T cells in Susac syndrome. Study overall: Blood was drawn from Susac syndrome patients while they were therapy-naive, on corticosteroids, or on intravenous immunoglobulin alone.

The germline gives CDR1 SNHLY, CDR2 FYNNEI. CDR3 length: 15 amino acids. The ends lost 4 bases at V and 0 bases at J; junction bases unmatched: 4. Staining for CD27 and CD45RA defined the memory subsets that guided TEMRA sorting. The authors sequenced both total CD8+ cells and sorted CD8+ TEMRA cells. TEMRA cells were FACS-enriched, unlike CD8+ and CD4+ T cells, which were negatively isolated. It was with random hexamers that 0.5 to 1 ug RNA was reverse transcribed. Multiplex immunoSEQ PCR targeted 54 Vbeta and 13 Jbeta TCR beta segments. TCRdb re-called the immunoSEQ multiplex PCR reads through MiXCR, storing one row per CDR3 protein. The sample has some 1,300 distinct CDR3 sequences, approximately 60% seen once.

Source material: CD8+ TEMRA cells from PBMCs. Stated subset: FACS-sorted terminally differentiated effector memory CD8+ T cells re-expressing CD45RA (CD8+ TEMRA). The receptor's source is a human donor with Susac syndrome. The J gene is TRBJ2-3, the V gene TRBV2; 7 nucleotides match TRBD1. The CDR3 region is CASSAGTASTDTQYF. In DNA, the CDR3 is TGTGCCAGCAGTGCGGGGACAGCTAGCACAGATACGCAGTATTTT. The whole variable domain, remainder taken from reference TRBV2 and TRBJ2-3, is EPEVTQTPSHQVTQMGQEVILRCVPISNHLYFYWYRQILGQKVEFLVSFYNNEISEKSEIFDDQFSVERPDGSNFTLKIRSTKLEDSAMYFCASSAGTASTDTQYFGPGTRLTVL.